This T cell receptor beta chain was obtained from a study of T cell responses to AZD1222 COVID-19 vaccine. Overall study findings and caveats: Most donors were white British, females outnumbered males, and clonal diversity was possibly underestimated. The study found Spike-specific TCR breadth and depth rose after two AZD1222 doses. Seropositive AZD1222 recipients at baseline numbered only five or six. Without day 14 samples, only post-peak T cell repertoires were studied.

The assay was immunoSEQ multiplex PCR, and TCRdb's table has in-frame clones only and misses some. This table holds 95,000 to 150,000 clones, around 85% found once. Germline V gives CDR1 MNHEY, CDR2 SVGAGI. Germline trimming cut 7 bases from V and 1 base from J; bases unmatched to any gene: 3. This CDR3 contains 14 residues. With respect to this clone: Its specificity is unknown.

This TCR came from an adult in good health. The chain uses TRBV6-5 and TRBJ2-2; TRBD1 aligns across 7 bases. The source was peripheral blood, collected on day 0 of AZD1222 vaccination. CDR3 coding DNA: TGTGCCAGCATGAGGACAGGGAACACCGGGGAGCTGTTTTTT. Its translation is CASMRTGNTGELFF.